This section outlines one T cell receptor beta chain sequence together with its context. The record originates from a study of blood T cells in healthy people across ages. Primers used in a second PCR of about 7 to 11 cycles were a sample-barcoded 5' primer and a J-beta primer mix. TCRdb re-called the 5' RACE reads through MiXCR, storing one row per CDR3 protein. The repertoire holds 1.5 million to 2 million distinct CDR3 sequences, with about 31% as singletons. V lost 4 bases, J lost 0 bases, and 12 bases lay in between. Per germline, CDR1 LGHNA and CDR2 YNFKEQ. The CDR3 length is 16 residues. The chain couples TRBV4-2 to TRBJ2-2, with D possibly being TRBD1 (6 bases). Sequenced input: blood. The TCR sequence derives from a woman in her twenties or thirties in good health. The CDR3 sequence: CASSLVAGANTGELFF. The CDR3 nucleotides read TGTGCCAGCAGCCTTGTAGCAGGGGCGAACACCGGGGAGCTGTTTTTT.